The clone carrying this T cell receptor (beta chain) has a handful of counts. Its cognate antigen is unknown. Template switching added a universal primer site; cDNA carried unique molecular identifiers. TCRdb called the 5' RACE reads again in MiXCR, with one record for every CDR3 protein. In the table there are 420,000 or so distinct CDR3 sequences, approximately 18% of which are singletons. The V end lost 5 bases, the J end lost 8 bases, and 18 bases lay between the germline ends. The CDR3 loop spans 14 amino acids. Per the germline V gene, CDR1 is SEHNR and CDR2 is FQNEAQ (reference sequence). These data are taken from a study of identical twins. The study, taken as a whole, reports: In drawing conclusions, the study used cross-sectional statistical analysis and did not follow the same donors. Twin pairs' shared out-of-frame alpha sequences were enriched in low generation probability. Memory repertoires showed no such pattern, whereas abundant cord blood beta clonotypes carried fewer insertions.

J is TRBJ1-1 and V is TRBV7-9; D gene uncertain. This sequence originates from a man aged 45-65 years in good health. Sequenced: naive T cells sorted from blood. The CDR3 loop is CASSLDGVSQEAFF. CDR3 coding DNA: TGTGCCAGCAGCCTGGATGGGGTCTCGCAGGAAGCTTTCTTT.